This T cell receptor beta chain emerged from a study of long-term antiretroviral therapy in people with HIV. The assay used was immunoSEQ (version v3.0), run at survey level. Profiling relied on immunoSEQ multiplex PCR, and the TCRdb table lists in-frame clones only, not all of them. The sample records tens of thousands of clones, approximately 85% being singletons. This receptor was identified in a man between 18 and 35 years old with HIV. Sequences were derived from unsorted PBMCs, sampled about 3.4 years after starting antiretroviral therapy.

CDR3 residues: CASSQHPTRSPVVDGYTF. The CDR3 bases are TGTGCCAGCAGCCAACACCCTACCCGGAGCCCGGTCGTCGATGGCTACACCTTC. This rearrangement joins TRBV14 to TRBJ1-2; D is unclear. The CDR3 has 18 amino acids. Germline V lookup: CDR1 SGHDN, CDR2 FVKESK. V gave up 2 bases and J gave up 6 bases, with 25 bases separating them.